These 7 T cell receptor beta chains originate from one sample sequenced in a study of post-analysis software for immune sequencing data. Study observations and caveats: Among 5 or 6 TRBV segments more frequent in patients than controls were TRBV5-6, TRBV5-1 and TRBV20-1.

Unique molecular identifiers had been added to the TCR beta cDNA libraries. TCRdb analysed the PCR reads with MiXCR anew, one entry per CDR3 protein. Of a few hundred thousand distinct CDR3 sequences listed, around 40% are singletons. These receptors lack a known antigen. Sequencing was performed on blood. Every receptor here comes from a girl between 5 and 17 years old with multiple sclerosis.

Concerning this clonotype: Its ends do not fully match the called genes, so a read error is possible. This rearrangement joins TRBV12-3 or TRBV12-4 to TRBJ2-7, with D perhaps TRBD1 (5 bases). There are 15 residues in the CDR3. The chain's CDR3 is CANSFRQSIFYEQYF. The CDR3 nucleotides are TGTGCCAACAGTTTTCGACAGTCAATTTTTTACGAGCAGTACTTC.

The chain employs TRBV19 and TRBJ2-7; D gene uncertain. The ends were cut back, 3 bases at V and 3 bases at J, with 15 bases in the middle. There are 15 residues in the CDR3. Per the germline V gene, CDR1 is LNHDA and CDR2 is SQIVND (reference sequence). CDR3 coding DNA: TGTGCCAGTAGTATCAACTCCGAGGAGATCTACGAGCAGTACTTC. Translating it yields CASSINSEEIYEQYF.

This clonotype was observed a single time. The CDR3 spells CASTVGTRQGGEKLFF. The CDR3 nucleotides are TGCGCCAGCACCGTCGGGACCAGACAGGGTGGTGAAAAACTGTTTTTT. The chain links TRBV5-1 to TRBJ1-4; 7 bases line up with TRBD1. The CDR3 contains 16 residues. The V gene's germline CDR1 is SGHRS and CDR2 YFSETQ. V gave up 6 bases and J gave up 7 bases; unmatched junction bases: 15.

The J gene is TRBJ1-2, the V gene TRBV12-3 or TRBV12-4; D unresolved. V lost 3 bases and J lost 8, with 13 bases in between. The CDR3 covers 13 residues. The CDR3 coding sequence is TGTGCCAGCAGTTTCGGGGTCGGGGAGGGCTACACCTTC. Translation: CASSFGVGEGYTF.

The chain combines TRBV4-1 with TRBJ2-5; the match to TRBD2 covers 16 bases. Germline V gene sequence: CDR1 MGHRA, CDR2 YSYEKL. Trimming cost V 3 bases and J 2 bases; bases outside gene matches: 9. CDR3 length equals 19 residues. In DNA form, the CDR3 reads TGCGCCAGCAGCCACCCTGGGACTAGCGGGAGGGGAGAGCAAGAGACCCAGTACTTC. It specifies CASSHPGTSGRGEQETQYF.

This clonotype was detected only a few times. The rearrangement links TRBV7-2 to TRBJ2-1; 10 bases line up with TRBD2. The trim removed 5 bases at V and 1 base at J, leaving 5 bases unmatched. CDR3 length equals 16 residues. CDR1 is SGHTA, CDR2 FQGNSA, per germline. The CDR3 DNA reads TGTGCCAGCAGCAGGACTAGCGGTTATTCCTACAATGAGCAGTTCTTC. Translated, it gives CASSRTSGYSYNEQFF.

The chain couples TRBV20-1 to TRBJ2-7; D is possibly TRBD2 (5 bases). V lost 6 bases to trimming and J lost 0 bases, with 15 bases between them. This CDR3 has 14 residues. Germline V gene sequence: CDR1 DFQATT, CDR2 SNEGSKA (reference sequence). The CDR3 DNA reads TGCAGTGCCTTCAGCCGGGATCGCTCCTACGAGCAGTACTTC. This sequence encodes CSAFSRDRSYEQYF.